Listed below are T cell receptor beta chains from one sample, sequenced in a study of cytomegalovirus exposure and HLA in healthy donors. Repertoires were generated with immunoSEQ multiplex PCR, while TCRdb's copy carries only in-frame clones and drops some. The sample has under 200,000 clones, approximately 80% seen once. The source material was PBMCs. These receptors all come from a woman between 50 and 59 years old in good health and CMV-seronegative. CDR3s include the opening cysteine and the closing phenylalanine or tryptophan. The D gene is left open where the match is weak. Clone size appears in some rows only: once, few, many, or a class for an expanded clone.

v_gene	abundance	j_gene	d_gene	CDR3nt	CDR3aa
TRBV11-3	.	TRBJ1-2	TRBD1	TGTGAGCCAGGACAGGGTGATGGCTACACCTTC	CEPGQGDGYTF
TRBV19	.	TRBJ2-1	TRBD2	TGTGCCAGTAGTATAGCCGATAGCGGGAGGTACAATGAGCAGTTCTTC	CASSIADSGRYNEQFF
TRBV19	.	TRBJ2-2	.	TGTGCCAGTAGTCCGAACATTCCGGGGGGGGAGCTGTTTTTT	CASSPNIPGGELFF
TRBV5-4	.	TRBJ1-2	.	TGTGCCAGCAGCTTGGGGCAGGGAACCAGCTCCTACTATGGCTACACCTTC	CASSLGQGTSSYYGYTF
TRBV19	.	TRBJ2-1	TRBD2	TGTGCCAGTAGTTTGACTAGCGGGTTAATCCATGAGCAGTTCTTC	CASSLTSGLIHEQFF
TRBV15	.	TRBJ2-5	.	TGTGCCACCAGCAGAGATCTTATGGAGGGGACCCAGTACTTC	CATSRDLMEGTQYF
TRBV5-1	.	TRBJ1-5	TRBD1	TGCGCCAGCAGTGAACAGGGGGATCAGCCCCATCATTTT	CASSEQGDQPHHF
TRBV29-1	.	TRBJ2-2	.	TGCAGCGTCGAAGCCCCCGGCGGGGAGCTGTTTTTT	CSVEAPGGELFF
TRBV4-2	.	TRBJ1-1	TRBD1	TGTGCCAGCAGCCGTTCACAGGGGAATTGGGACACTGAAGCTTTCTTT	CASSRSQGNWDTEAFF
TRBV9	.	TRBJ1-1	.	TGTGCCAGCAGCGTAGAGGTGGTCCCGACGGGGGAAGCTTTCTTT	CASSVEVVPTGEAFF
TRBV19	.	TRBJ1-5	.	TGTGCCAGTAGTTTGACAGTTCTTAATCAGCCCCAGCATTTT	CASSLTVLNQPQHF
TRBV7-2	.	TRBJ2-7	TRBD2	TGTGCCAGCAGCCATAGCGGGCCCGGCTACGAGCAGTACTTC	CASSHSGPGYEQYF
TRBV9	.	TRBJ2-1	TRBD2	TGTGCCAGCAGCGTAGCTAGCGGGGGGAAAAATGAGCAGTTCTTC	CASSVASGGKNEQFF
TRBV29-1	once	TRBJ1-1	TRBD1	TGCAGCGTGCAAACAGGGGGCAACACTGAAGCTTTCTTT	CSVQTGGNTEAFF
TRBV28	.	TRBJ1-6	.	TGTGCCAGCAGTTTGATTTTGGCGGATTCACCCCTCCACTTT	CASSLILADSPLHF
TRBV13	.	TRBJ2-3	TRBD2	TGTGCCAGCAGCCTGAAGTCTGGGACTAGCAGCACAGATACGCAGTATTTT	CASSLKSGTSSTDTQYF
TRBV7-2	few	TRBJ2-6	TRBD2	TGTGCCAGCAGCTTTAGCGGGACTTCTGGGGCCAACGTCCTGACTTTC	CASSFSGTSGANVLTF
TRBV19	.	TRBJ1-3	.	TGTGCCAGTACCACTATCTCTGGAAACACCATATATTTT	CASTTISGNTIYF
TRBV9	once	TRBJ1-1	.	TGTGCCAGCAGCGCTCGAATAGGGGACTTGGGCACTGAAGCTTTCTTT	CASSARIGDLGTEAFF
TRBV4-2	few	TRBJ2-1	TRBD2	TGTGCCAGCAGCCAAGCTGAATTTGGACTAGACTTTTTCTTC	CASSQAEFGLDFFF
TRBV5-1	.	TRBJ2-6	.	TGCGCCAGCAGCTTTTACCCAGGGGCTGGGGCCAACGTCCTGACTTTC	CASSFYPGAGANVLTF
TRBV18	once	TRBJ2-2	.	TGTGCCAGCTCACCCTTACAGGGACCTGGGACCGGGGAGCTGTTTTTT	CASSPLQGPGTGELFF
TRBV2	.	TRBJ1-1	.	TGTGCCAGCAGGGCCTACGGGAGGACTGAAGCTTTCTTT	CASRAYGRTEAFF
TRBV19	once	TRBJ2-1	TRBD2	TGTGCCAGTAGTCCCACTAGCGGCTCCTACAATGAGCAGTTCTTC	CASSPTSGSYNEQFF
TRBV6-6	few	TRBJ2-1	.	TGTGCCAGCAGCTCTCAACCCGGGAATGAGCAGTTCTTC	CASSSQPGNEQFF
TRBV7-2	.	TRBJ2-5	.	TGTGCCAGCAGCTCTCCCACCACAGGGCCGTATGGGACCCAGTACTTC	CASSSPTTGPYGTQYF
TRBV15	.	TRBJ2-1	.	TGTGCCACCAGCAGGGTGGGAGCATACAATGAGCAGTTCTTC	CATSRVGAYNEQFF
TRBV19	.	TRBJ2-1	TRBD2	TGTGCCAGTAATAACATAGCGGGGGGGTTTAATGCTGAGCAGTTCTTC	CASNNIAGGFNAEQFF
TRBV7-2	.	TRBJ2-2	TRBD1	TGTGCCAGCAGCGGGGACAGGGATTACACCGGGGAGCTGTTTTTT	CASSGDRDYTGELFF
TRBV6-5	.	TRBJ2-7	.	TGTGCCAGCAGTTACAAAGGAGACTACGAGCAGTACTTC	CASSYKGDYEQYF
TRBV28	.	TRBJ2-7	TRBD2	TGTGCCAGCGGACTAGCGGGCTCCTACGAGCAGTACTTC	CASGLAGSYEQYF
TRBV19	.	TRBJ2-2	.	TGTGCCAGTACCCCCGGAGCCGGGGAGCTGTTTTTT	CASTPGAGELFF
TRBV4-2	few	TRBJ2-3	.	TGTGCCAGCAGCCAGAGCTGGGATACGCAGTATTTT	CASSQSWDTQYF
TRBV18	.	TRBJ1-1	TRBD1	TGTGCCAGCTCGCCTGGGACAGGGGGCGATGGTTTAACTGAAGCTTTCTTT	CASSPGTGGDGLTEAFF
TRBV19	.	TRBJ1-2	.	TGTGCCAGTAGTTTTGGAGGGGACTATGGCTACACCTTC	CASSFGGDYGYTF
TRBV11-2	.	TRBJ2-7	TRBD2	TGTGCCAGCAGCTTCGGACTAGCGGGGAACGAGCAGTACTTC	CASSFGLAGNEQYF
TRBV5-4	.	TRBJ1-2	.	TGTGCCAGCAGCCCGGACAGAAGTGGCTACACCTTC	CASSPDRSGYTF